Sequencing of this T cell receptor (beta chain) was carried out in a study of cytomegalovirus exposure and HLA in healthy donors. From germline, CDR1 is SNHLY and CDR2 FYNNEI. The V end lost 5 bases, the J end lost 7 bases, and 18 bases lay between the germline ends. This CDR3 spans 15 amino acids. Researchers ran the PCR with 60 Vbeta and 13 Jbeta primers. Sequencing was performed with immunoSEQ multiplex PCR; in TCRdb, only in-frame clones are kept and a portion is missing. Altogether under 140,000 clones are present, about 86% being singletons, with the ten largest covering more than 1.5%. The specimen sequenced was PBMCs. The chain combines TRBV2 with TRBJ1-5; D may be TRBD1 (6 bases). This clonotype was sampled from a man aged 40-55 years in good health and CMV-seronegative. CDR3 in amino acids: CASSYRVWGDQPQHF. For the CDR3, the DNA is TGTGCCAGCAGTTACAGGGTGTGGGGTGACCAGCCCCAGCATTTT.